This T cell receptor (beta chain) derives from a study of T-cell memory formation after mild COVID-19 (dated by TCRdb to the early 2020s). Describing the broader study: TCR sequence clusters from the two donors were found to be largely donor specific. Two young, previously healthy adult volunteers made up the cohort, one male and one female. Longitudinal TCRalpha and TCRbeta repertoire sequencing tracked T-cell clones expanding and contracting after mild COVID-19 in a couple of donors.

Instrument on record: Illumina NovaSeq 6000. TCRalpha and TCRbeta cDNA libraries were built by 5'RACE with constant-segment primers, adding sample barcodes and unique molecular identifiers. Trizol reagent was used to extract RNA from every sample. Amplification of the libraries took two PCR steps, and the second step added a second sample barcode plus Illumina TruSeq adapters. Libraries were sequenced on an Illumina NovaSeq with 2 x 150 bp paired-end reads. Concerning the study's data processing: Reads were demultiplexed and collapsed into UMI-guided consensus sequences with migec v1.2.7. Using mixcr v2.1.11, UMI consensuses were aligned to TRA and TRB V and J templates and then assembled into clonotypes. Expanded or contracted clonotypes were those called significant by both edgeR and NoisET, with noise models trained on biological replicates. For edgeR calls, the thresholds were a false discovery rate-adjusted p below 0.01 and a log2 fold-change of 1. As an exploratory analysis of dynamics, max-normalized trajectories of the 1000 most abundant clonotypes were examined with PCA combined with hierarchical clustering. Each responding clone was given a CD4 or CD8 phenotype based on the CD4+ and CD8+ repertoires, which had been sequenced separately. Starting from the raw public reads, TCRdb applied fastp trimming at Q25, assembled clones with MiXCR and retained in-frame beta chains. Here each entry gathers all rows of one CDR3 protein and keeps the most common genes and DNA. The V and J calls reflect TCRdb's pipeline rather than the authors' work. A total of approximately 490,000 distinct CDR3 sequences appear in this sample, about 20% of them only once. The top ten hold around an eighth of the sample.

CDR1 and CDR2 were assigned from the germline V gene as KGHDR and SFDVKD. Between the V and J ends, shortened by 4 bases and 2 bases respectively, the junction contains 12 bases. Counted from cysteine to phenylalanine, this CDR3 has 15 amino acids. The sequence is cut down to CDR3 DNA, 45 bases in frame from base 1. Ficoll-Paque density gradient centrifugation was the method used to isolate PBMCs. The investigation overall reported the following: From day 15 to 85, contracting clones showed balanced CD4/CD8 phenotypes, whereas a second wave of clones that expanded from day 15 to 37 leaned towards CD4+. The detection of some responding clones in pre-infection memory suggests that pre-existing cross-reactive memory T cells joined the SARS-CoV-2 response. The second-wave clones that peaked on day 37 were not confirmed to be SARS-CoV-2 specific. Only two mild cases were covered in the study, and larger cohorts including severe cases with pre-infection samples were considered necessary. Contracting CD4+ clones turned up mainly in the CM and EM memory subsets, whereas EMRA was where CD8+ clones were enriched.

As for this clonotype: What antigen it recognizes has not been identified. No much larger clone exists at a distance of one base, and base qualities are not known.

The receptor's source is an adult woman who had mild COVID-19 (a few samples of this study predate the infection). The sample titles of this study are shuffled in the database, so cell type and time point are left out; the donor was told from shared clones. The sequenced material came from PBMCs or a T cell subset sorted from them (not recorded which). In this chain, TRBV24-1 is recombined with TRBJ2-3, and TRBD2 may be the D gene, going by 6 matching bases. The DNA sequence reads TGTGCCACCAGTGAGGGAGGCAGCTACACAGATACGCAGTATTTT. It specifies CATSEGGSYTDTQYF.